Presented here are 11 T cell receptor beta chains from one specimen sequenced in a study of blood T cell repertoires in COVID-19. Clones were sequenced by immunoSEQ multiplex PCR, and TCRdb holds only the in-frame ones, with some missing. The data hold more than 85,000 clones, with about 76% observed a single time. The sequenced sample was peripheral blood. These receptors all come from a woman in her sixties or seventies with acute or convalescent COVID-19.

CDR3 coding DNA: TGCGCCAGCAGCTCCTTAGCGGGAGCGGGCGAGCAGTACTTC. Translated: CASSSLAGAGEQYF. V is TRBV5-1 and J is TRBJ2-7, with 9 bases lining up with TRBD2. The CDR3 spans 14 residues. The germline gives CDR1 SGHRS, CDR2 YFSETQ. V lost 3 bases to trimming and J lost 6 bases; unmatched junction nucleotides: 7.

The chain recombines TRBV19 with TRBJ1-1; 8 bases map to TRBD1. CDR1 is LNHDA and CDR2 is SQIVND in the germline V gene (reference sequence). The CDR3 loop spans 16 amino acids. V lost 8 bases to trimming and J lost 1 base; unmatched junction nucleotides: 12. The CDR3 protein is CASLSTRGLSNTEAFF. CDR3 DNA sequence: TGTGCCAGTTTATCAACCAGGGGGCTGTCGAACACTGAAGCTTTCTTT.

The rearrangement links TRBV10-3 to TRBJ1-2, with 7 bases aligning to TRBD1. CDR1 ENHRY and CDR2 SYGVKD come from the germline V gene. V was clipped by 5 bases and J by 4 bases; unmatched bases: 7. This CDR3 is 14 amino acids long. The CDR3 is CAISPPGQIYGYTF. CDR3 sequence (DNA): TGTGCCATCAGTCCTCCGGGACAGATCTATGGCTACACCTTC.

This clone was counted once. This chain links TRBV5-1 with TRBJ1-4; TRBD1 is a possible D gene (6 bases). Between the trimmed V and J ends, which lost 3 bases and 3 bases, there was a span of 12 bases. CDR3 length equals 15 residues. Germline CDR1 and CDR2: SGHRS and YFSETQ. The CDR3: CASSSGQSSNEKLFF. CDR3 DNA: TGCGCCAGCAGCTCCGGACAGAGTTCTAATGAAAAACTGTTTTTT.

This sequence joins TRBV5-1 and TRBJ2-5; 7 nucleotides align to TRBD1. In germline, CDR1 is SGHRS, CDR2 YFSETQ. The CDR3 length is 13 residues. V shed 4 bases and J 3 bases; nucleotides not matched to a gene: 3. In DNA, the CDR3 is TGCGCCAGCAGCGTAACAGGGGAAGAGACCCAGTACTTC. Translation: CASSVTGEETQYF.

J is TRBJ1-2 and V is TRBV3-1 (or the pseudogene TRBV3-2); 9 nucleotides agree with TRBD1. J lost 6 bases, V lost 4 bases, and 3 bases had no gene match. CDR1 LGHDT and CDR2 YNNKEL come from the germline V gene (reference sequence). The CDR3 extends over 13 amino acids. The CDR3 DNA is TGTGCCAGCAGCCCCACAGGGGGCGATGGCTACACCTTC. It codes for CASSPTGGDGYTF.

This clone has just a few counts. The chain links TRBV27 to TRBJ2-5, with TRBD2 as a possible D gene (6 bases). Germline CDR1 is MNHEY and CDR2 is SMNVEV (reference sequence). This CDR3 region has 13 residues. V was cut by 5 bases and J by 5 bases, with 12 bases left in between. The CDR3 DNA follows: TGTGCCAGCAGTCCAAGCGGGCTGGAGACCCAGTACTTC. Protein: CASSPSGLETQYF.

The CDR3 DNA follows: TGTGCCAGCAGTGATATGGGGGGAAATCCATTCTACGAGCAGTACTTC. It codes for CASSDMGGNPFYEQYF. V gene TRBV2 combines with J gene TRBJ2-7; TRBD2 might be the D (6 bases). The CDR3 is made up of 16 amino acids. Germline V gene data show CDR1 as SNHLY and CDR2 as FYNNEI. V shed 3 bases and J shed 3 bases, with 18 bases lying between them.

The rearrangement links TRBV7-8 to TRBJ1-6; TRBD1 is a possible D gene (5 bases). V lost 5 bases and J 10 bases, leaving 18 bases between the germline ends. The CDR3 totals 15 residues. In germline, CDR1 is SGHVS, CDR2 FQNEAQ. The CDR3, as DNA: TGTGCCAGCAGCCCGTCACGGGGGTTCGGGTCACCCCTCCACTTT. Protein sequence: CASSPSRGFGSPLHF.

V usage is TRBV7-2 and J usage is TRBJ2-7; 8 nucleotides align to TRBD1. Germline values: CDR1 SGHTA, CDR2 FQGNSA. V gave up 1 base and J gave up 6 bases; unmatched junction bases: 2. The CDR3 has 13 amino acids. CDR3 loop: CASSLVGTGEQYF. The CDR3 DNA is TGTGCCAGCAGCTTAGTCGGGACAGGCGAGCAGTACTTC.

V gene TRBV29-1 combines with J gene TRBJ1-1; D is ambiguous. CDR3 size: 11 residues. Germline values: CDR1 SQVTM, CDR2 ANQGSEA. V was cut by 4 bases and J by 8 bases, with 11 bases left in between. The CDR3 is CSVVPGSEAFF. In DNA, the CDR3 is TGCAGCGTTGTCCCAGGATCCGAAGCTTTCTTT.